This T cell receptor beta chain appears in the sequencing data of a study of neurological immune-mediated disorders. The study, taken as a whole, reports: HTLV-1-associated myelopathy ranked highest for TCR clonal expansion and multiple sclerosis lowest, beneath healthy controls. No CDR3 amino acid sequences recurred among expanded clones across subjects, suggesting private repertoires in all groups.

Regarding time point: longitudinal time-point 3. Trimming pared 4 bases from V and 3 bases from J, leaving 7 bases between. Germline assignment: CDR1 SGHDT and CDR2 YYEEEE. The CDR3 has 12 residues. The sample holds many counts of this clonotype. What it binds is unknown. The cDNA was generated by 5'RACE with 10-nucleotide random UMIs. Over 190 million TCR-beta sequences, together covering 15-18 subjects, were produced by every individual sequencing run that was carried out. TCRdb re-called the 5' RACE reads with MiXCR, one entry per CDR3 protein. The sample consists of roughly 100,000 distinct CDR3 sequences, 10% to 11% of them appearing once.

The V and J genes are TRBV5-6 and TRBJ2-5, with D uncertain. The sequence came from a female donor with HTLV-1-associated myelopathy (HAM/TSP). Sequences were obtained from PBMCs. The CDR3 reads CASSLDEETQYF. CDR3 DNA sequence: TGTGCCAGCAGCCTGGACGAAGAGACCCAGTACTTC.